There are a few counts of the clone carrying this T cell receptor (beta chain). What it recognizes is unknown. The data were taken from a study of blood T cells in healthy people across ages. Study-wide points: Any changes in expanded clonotypes were possibly confounded, as donor CMV status remained unknown.

Then a second PCR, running about 7 to 11 cycles, was carried out with a sample-barcoded 5' primer and a J-beta primer mix. TCRdb called the 5' RACE reads again in MiXCR, with one record for every CDR3 protein. The repertoire includes a few hundred thousand distinct CDR3 sequences, 25% to 30% of them detected once, and approximately 17% sits in the top ten. The specimen sequenced was blood. The sequence came from a woman between 65 and 79 years old in good health.

CDR3: CASRGGTGSISEKLFF. The CDR3 coding sequence is TGTGCCAGCAGAGGCGGGACAGGGTCAATATCAGAAAAACTGTTTTTT. This chain uses TRBV12-3 or TRBV12-4 with TRBJ1-4; 9 nucleotides align to TRBD1. J gave up 8 bases and V 6 bases, and 13 bases lay outside the gene matches. This CDR3 spans 16 amino acids.